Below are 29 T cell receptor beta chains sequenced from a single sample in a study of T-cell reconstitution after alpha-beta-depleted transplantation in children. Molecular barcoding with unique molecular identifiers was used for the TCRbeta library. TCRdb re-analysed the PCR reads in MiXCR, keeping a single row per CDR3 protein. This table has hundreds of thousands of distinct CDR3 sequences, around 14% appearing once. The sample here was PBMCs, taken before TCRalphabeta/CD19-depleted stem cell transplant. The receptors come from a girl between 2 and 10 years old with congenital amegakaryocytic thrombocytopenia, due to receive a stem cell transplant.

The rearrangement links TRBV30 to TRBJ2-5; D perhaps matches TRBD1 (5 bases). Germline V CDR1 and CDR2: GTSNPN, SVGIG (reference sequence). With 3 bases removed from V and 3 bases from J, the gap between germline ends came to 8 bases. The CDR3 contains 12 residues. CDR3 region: CAWRGEKETQYF. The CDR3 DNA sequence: TGTGCCTGGAGAGGGGAAAAAGAGACCCAGTACTTC.

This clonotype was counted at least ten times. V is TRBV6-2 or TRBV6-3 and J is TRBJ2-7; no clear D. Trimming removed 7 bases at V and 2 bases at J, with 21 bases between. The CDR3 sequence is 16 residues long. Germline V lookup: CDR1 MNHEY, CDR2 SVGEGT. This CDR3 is CASTYTPRESTYEQYF. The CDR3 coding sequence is TGTGCCAGCACCTACACCCCACGCGAGTCCACCTACGAGCAGTACTTC.

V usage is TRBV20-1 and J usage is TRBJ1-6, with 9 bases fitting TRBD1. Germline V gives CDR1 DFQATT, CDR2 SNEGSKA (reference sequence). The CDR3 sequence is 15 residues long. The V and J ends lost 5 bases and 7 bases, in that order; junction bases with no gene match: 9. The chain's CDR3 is CSALDRGIMNSPLHF. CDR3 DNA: TGCAGTGCTTTAGACAGGGGGATCATGAATTCACCCCTCCACTTT.

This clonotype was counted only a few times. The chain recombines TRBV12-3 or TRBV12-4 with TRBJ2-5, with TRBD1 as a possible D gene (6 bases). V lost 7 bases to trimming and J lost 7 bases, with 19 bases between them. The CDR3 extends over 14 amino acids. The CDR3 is CASKGTQGIATQYF. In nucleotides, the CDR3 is TGTGCCAGCAAAGGCACGCAGGGGATAGCGACCCAGTACTTC.

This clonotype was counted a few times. The DNA for the CDR3 is TGTGCCAGCAGCACGGACCTCGCGGCAGGGAGCTCCTACAATGAGCAGTTCTTC. Protein: CASSTDLAAGSSYNEQFF. This chain uses TRBV11-2 with TRBJ2-1; either TRBD1 or TRBD2 may supply D (5 bases each). The CDR3 contains 18 residues. V was shortened by 5 bases and J by 0 bases, with 20 bases between the two germline ends. Germline loops: CDR1 SGHAT, CDR2 FQNNGV.

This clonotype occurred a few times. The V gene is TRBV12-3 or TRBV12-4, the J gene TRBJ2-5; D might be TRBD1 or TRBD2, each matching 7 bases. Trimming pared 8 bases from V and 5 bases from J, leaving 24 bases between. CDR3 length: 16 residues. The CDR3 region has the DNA TGTGCCAGCGGAGAAAAGGGGGCTAGCGGAAGGGAGACCCAGTACTTC. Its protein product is CASGEKGASGRETQYF.

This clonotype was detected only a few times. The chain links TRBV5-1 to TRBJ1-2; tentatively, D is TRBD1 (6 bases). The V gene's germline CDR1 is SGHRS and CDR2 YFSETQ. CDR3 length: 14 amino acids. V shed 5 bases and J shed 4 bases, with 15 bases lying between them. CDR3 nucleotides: TGCGCCAGCAGTCCAGGGGAGAGTGGCTATGGCTACACCTTC. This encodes CASSPGESGYGYTF.

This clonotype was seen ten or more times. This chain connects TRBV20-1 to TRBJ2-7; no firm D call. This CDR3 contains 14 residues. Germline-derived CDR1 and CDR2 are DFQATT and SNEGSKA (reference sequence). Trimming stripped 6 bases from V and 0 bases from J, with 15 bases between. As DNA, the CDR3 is TGCAGTGCCCGCCTACACGGAAGCTCCTACGAGCAGTACTTC. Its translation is CSARLHGSSYEQYF.

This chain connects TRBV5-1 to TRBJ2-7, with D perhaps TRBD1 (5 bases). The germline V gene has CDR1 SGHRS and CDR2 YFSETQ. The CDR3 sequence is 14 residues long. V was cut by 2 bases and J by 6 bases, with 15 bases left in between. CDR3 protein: CASSFGREVTEQYF. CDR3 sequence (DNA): TGCGCCAGCAGCTTCGGCAGGGAAGTAACCGAGCAGTACTTC. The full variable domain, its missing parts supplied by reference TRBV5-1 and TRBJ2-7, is KAGVTQTPRYLIKTRGQQVTLSCSPISGHRSVSWYQQTPGQGLQFLFEYFSETQRNKGNFPGRFSGRQFSNSRSEMNVSTLELGDSALYLCASSFGREVTEQYFGPGTRLTVT.

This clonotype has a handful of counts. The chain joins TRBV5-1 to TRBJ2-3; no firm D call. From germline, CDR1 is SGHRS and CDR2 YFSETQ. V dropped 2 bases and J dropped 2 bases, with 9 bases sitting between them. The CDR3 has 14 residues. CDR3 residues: CASSLVGHTDTQYF. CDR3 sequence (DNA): TGCGCCAGCAGCTTAGTGGGCCACACAGATACGCAGTATTTT.

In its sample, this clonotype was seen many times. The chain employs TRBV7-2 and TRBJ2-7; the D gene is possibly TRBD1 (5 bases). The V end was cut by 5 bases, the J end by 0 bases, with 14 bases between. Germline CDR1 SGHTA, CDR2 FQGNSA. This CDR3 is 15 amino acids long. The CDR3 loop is CASSVDPGASYEQYF. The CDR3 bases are TGTGCCAGCAGCGTTGATCCTGGGGCCTCCTACGAGCAGTACTTC.

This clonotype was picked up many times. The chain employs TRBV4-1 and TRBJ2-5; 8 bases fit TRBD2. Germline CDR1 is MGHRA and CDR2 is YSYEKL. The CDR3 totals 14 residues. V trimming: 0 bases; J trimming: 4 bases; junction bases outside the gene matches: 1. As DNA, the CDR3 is TGCGCCAGCAGCCAAGATCTAGCGGGAGAGACCCAGTACTTC. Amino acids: CASSQDLAGETQYF.

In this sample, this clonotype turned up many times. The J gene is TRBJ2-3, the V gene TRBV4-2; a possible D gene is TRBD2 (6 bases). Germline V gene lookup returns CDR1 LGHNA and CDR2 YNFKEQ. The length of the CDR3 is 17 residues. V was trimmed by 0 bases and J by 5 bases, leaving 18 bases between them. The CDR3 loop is CASSQDFTGASRDTQYF. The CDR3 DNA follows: TGTGCCAGCAGCCAAGATTTCACGGGAGCAAGTCGAGATACGCAGTATTTT.

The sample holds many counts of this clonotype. CDR3 sequence: CASSENYPGNTIYF. In DNA form, the CDR3 reads TGCGCCAGCAGCGAGAACTATCCTGGAAACACCATATATTTT. This rearrangement joins TRBV5-1 to TRBJ1-3, with D unclear. The V gene lost 4 bases and the J gene lost 2 bases, with 10 bases spanning the gap. The CDR3 extends over 14 amino acids. Germline loops: CDR1 SGHRS, CDR2 YFSETQ. The whole variable domain, filled in from reference TRBV5-1 and TRBJ1-3, reads KAGVTQTPRYLIKTRGQQVTLSCSPISGHRSVSWYQQTPGQGLQFLFEYFSETQRNKGNFPGRFSGRQFSNSRSEMNVSTLELGDSALYLCASSENYPGNTIYFGEGSWLTVV.

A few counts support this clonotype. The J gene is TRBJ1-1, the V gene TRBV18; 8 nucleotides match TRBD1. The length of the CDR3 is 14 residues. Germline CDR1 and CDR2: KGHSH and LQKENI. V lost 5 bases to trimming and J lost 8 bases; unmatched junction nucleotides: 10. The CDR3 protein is CASSSRQSGGEAFF. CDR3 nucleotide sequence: TGTGCCAGCTCATCAAGGCAATCAGGGGGCGAAGCTTTCTTT.

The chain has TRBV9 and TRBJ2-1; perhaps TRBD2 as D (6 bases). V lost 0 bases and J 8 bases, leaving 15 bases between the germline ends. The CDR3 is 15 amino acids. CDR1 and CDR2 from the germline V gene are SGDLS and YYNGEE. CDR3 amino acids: CASSVVGGLLDEQFF. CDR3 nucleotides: TGTGCCAGCAGCGTAGTGGGAGGCCTTCTCGATGAGCAGTTCTTC.

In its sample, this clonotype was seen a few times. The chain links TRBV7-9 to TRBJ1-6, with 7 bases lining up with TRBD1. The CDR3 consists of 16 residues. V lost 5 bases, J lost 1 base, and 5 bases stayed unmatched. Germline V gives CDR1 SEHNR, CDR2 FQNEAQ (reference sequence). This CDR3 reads CASSPPTGSYNSPLHF. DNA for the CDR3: TGTGCCAGCAGCCCCCCGACAGGGTCCTATAATTCACCCCTCCACTTT. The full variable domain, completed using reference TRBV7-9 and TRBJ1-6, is DTGVSQNPRHKITKRGQNVTFRCDPISEHNRLYWYRQTLGQGPEFLTYFQNEAQLEKSRLLSDRFSAERPKGSFSTLEIQRTEQGDSAMYLCASSPPTGSYNSPLHFGNGTRLTVT.

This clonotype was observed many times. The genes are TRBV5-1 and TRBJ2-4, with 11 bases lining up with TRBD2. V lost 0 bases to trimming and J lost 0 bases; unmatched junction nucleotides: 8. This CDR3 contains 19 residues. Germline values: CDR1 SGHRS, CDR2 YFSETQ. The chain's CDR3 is CASSLAGTSGPLAKNIQYF. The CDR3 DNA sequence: TGCGCCAGCAGCTTGGCCGGGACTAGCGGACCACTAGCCAAAAACATTCAGTACTTC.

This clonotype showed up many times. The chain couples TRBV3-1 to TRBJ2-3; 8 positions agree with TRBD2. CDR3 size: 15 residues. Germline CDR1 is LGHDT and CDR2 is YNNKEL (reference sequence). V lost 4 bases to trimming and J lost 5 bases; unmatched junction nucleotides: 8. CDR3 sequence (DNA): TGTGCCAGCAGCCCTCATAGCGGGGCCCTAGATACGCAGTATTTT. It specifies CASSPHSGALDTQYF.

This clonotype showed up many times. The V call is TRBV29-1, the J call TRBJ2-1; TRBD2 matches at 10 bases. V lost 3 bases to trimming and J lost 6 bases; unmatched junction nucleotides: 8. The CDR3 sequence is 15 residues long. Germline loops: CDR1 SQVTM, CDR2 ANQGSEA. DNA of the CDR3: TGCAGCGTTGACTTGTCTAGCGGGAGCAGCAATGAGCAGTTCTTC. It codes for CSVDLSSGSSNEQFF.

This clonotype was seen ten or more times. The CDR3: CASSAPSRANTGELFF. Here the CDR3 DNA reads TGTGCCAGCAGTGCCCCGAGCAGGGCGAACACCGGGGAGCTGTTTTTT. V is TRBV12-3 or TRBV12-4 and J is TRBJ2-2; possibly TRBD1 for D (5 bases). The CDR3 runs 16 residues. The ends were cut back, 5 bases at V and 0 bases at J, with 13 bases in the middle.

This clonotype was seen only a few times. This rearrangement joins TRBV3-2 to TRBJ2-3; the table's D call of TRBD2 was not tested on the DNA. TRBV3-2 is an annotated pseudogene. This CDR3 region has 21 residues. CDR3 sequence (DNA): TGTGCCAGCAGCGGTGGGGTGGAAAAGGCGGGAGCCCACCTATCTTCGGATACGCAGTATTTT. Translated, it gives CASSGGVEKAGAHLSSDTQYF.

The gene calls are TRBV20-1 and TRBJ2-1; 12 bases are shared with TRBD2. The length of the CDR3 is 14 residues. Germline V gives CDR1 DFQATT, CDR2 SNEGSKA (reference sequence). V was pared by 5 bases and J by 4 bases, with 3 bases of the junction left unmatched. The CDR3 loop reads CSALTSGGYNEQFF. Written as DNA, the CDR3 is TGCAGTGCTCTGACTAGCGGGGGTTACAATGAGCAGTTCTTC.

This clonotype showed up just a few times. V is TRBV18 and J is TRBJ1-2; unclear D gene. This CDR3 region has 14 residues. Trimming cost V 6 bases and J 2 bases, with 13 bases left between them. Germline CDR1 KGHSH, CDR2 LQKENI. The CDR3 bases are TGTGCCAGCTCCCCGGGTAGGGTCAACTATGGCTACACCTTC. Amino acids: CASSPGRVNYGYTF.

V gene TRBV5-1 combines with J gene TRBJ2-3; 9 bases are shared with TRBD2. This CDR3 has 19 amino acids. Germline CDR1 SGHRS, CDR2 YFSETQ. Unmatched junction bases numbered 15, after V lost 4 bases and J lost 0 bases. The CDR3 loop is CASSQSGTSSFVSTDTQYF. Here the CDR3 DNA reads TGCGCCAGCAGCCAGTCCGGGACTAGCTCCTTTGTTAGCACAGATACGCAGTATTTT.

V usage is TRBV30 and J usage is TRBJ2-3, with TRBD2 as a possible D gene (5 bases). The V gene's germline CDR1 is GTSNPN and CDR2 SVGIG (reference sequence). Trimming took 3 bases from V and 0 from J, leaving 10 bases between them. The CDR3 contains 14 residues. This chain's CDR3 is CAWSGRESTDTQYF. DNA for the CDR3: TGTGCCTGGAGCGGACGGGAAAGCACAGATACGCAGTATTTT.

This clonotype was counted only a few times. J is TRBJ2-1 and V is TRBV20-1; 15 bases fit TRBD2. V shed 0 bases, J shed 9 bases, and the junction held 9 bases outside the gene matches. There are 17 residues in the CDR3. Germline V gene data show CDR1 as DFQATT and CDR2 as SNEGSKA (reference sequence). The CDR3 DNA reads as TGCAGTGCTAGAGATCTTGTAGGACTAGCGGGAGGGCTTGAGCAGTTCTTC. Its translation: CSARDLVGLAGGLEQFF.

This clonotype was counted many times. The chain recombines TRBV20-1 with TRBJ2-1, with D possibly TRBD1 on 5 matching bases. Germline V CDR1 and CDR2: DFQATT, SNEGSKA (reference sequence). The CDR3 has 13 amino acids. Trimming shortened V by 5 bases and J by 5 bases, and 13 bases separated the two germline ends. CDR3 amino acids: CSAWTQEDNEQFF. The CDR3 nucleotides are TGCAGTGCTTGGACACAGGAAGACAATGAGCAGTTCTTC.

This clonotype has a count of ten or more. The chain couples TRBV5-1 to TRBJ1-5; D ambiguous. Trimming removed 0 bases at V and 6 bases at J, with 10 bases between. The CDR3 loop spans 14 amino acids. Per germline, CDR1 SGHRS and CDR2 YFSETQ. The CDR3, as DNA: TGCGCCAGCAGCTTGGACAGCACAACTCAGCCCCAGCATTTT. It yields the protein CASSLDSTTQPQHF.